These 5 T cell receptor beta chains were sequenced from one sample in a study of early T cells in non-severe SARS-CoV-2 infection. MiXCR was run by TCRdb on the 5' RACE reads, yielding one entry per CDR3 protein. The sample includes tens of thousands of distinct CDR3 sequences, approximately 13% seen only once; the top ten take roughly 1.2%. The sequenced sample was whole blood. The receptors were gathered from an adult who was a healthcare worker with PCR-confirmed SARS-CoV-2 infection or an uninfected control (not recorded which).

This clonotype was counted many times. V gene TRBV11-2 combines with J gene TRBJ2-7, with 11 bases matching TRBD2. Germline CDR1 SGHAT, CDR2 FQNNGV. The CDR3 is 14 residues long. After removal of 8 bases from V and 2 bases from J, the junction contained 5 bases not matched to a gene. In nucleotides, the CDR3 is TGTGCCAGCGGAAAACTAGCGGGGGCCTACGAGCAGTACTTC. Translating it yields CASGKLAGAYEQYF.

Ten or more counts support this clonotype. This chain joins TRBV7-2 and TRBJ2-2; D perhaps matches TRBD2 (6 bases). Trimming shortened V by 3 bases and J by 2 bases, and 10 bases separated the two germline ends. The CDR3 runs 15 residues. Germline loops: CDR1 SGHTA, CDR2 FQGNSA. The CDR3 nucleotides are TGTGCCAGCAGCTTTATGGGACTTAACACCGGGGAGCTGTTTTTT. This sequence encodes CASSFMGLNTGELFF.

CDR3 region: CASRQLNTEAFF. The CDR3 region has the DNA TGTGCCAGCAGACAGTTGAACACTGAAGCTTTCTTT. The chain couples TRBV6-5 to TRBJ1-1; D unresolved. The CDR3 loop spans 12 amino acids. V was shortened by 6 bases and J by 0 bases, with 5 bases between the two germline ends. CDR1 and CDR2 (germline): MNHEY, SVGAGI.

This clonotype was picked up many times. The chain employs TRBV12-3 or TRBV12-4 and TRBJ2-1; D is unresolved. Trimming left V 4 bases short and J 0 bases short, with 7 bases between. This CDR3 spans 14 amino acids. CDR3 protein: CASSYLSSYNEQFF. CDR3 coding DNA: TGTGCCAGCAGTTATTTGAGCTCCTACAATGAGCAGTTCTTC.

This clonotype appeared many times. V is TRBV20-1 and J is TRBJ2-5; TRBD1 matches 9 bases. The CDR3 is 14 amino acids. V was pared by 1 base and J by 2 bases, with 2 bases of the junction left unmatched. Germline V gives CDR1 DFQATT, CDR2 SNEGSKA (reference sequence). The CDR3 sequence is CSARGTGVQETQYF. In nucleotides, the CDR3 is TGCAGTGCTAGAGGGACAGGGGTACAAGAGACCCAGTACTTC.